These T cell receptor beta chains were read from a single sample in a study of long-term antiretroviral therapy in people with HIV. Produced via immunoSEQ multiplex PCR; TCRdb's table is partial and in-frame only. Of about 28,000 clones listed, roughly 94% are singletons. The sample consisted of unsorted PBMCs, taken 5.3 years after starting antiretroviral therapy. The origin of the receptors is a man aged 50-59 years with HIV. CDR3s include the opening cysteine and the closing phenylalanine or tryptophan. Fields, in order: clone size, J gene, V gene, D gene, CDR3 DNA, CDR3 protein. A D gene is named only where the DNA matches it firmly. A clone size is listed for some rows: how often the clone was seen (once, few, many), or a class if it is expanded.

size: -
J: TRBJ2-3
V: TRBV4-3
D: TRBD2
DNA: TGCGCCAGCAGCCAAGATTCTAGCGGAGTAACAGATACGCAGTATTTT
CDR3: CASSQDSSGVTDTQYF

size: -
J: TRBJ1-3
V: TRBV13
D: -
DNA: TGTGCCAGCAGCTCCAAAACAGGGAGGGTTGGAAACACCATATATTTT
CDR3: CASSSKTGRVGNTIYF

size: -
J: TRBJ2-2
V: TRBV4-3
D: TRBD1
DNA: TGCGCCAGCAGCCAAGAGGGTGGGACAGTACTTCGACTGGACACCGGGGAGCTGTTTTTT
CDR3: CASSQEGGTVLRLDTGELFF

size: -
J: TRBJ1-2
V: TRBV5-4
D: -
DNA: TGTGCCAGCAGCCCGGGACGAACGTCGGGAAACTATGGCTACACCTTC
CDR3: CASSPGRTSGNYGYTF

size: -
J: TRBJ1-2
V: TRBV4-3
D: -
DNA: TGCGCCAGCAGCCAAGGGGTGGATAACTATGGCTACACCTTC
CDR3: CASSQGVDNYGYTF

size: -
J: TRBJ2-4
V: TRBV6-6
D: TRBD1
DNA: TGTGCCAGCAGTTTCCTGACAGGGGGGAACATTCAGTACTTC
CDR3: CASSFLTGGNIQYF

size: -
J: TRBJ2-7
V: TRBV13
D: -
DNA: TGTGCCAGCAGTCTAGGGTCTAGCGACGAGCAGTACTTC
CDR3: CASSLGSSDEQYF

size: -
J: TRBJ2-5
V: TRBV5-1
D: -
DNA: TGCGCCAGCAGCTTGGGTGCAGCACAAGAGACCCAGTACTTC
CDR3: CASSLGAAQETQYF

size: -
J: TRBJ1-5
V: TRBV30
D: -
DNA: TGTGCCTGGACCGCCGGTGCGGGGCAGAGCAATCAGCCCCAGCATTTT
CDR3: CAWTAGAGQSNQPQHF

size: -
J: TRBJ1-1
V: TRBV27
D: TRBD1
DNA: TGTGCCACACAGGGGGGCGCTGAAGCTTTCTTT
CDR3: CATQGGAEAFF

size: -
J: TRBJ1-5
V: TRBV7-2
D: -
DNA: TGTGCCAGCAGCTTAGACGGGGGCGGCGGTCAGCCCCAGCATTTT
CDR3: CASSLDGGGGQPQHF

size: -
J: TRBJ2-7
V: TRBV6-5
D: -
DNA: TGTGCCAGCAGTTGGGGGCGGGAGAGCTCCTACGAGCAGTACTTC
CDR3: CASSWGRESSYEQYF

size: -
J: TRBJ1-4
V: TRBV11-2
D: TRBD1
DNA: TGTGCCAGCAGCGACCCCCGGGACAGCAATGAAAAACTGTTTTTT
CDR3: CASSDPRDSNEKLFF

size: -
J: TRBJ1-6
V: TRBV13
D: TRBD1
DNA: TGTGCCAGCAGCCTACGGACAGGGATCTCCTATAATTCACCCCTCCACTTT
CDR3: CASSLRTGISYNSPLHF

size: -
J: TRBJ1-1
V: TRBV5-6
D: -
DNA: TGTGCCAGCAGCTTGGGGGAGACCCGAATGAGGAACACTGAAGCTTTCTTT
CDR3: CASSLGETRMRNTEAFF

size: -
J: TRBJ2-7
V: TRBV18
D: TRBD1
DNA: TGTGCCAGCTCACCAGGGGGACAGGGGCTCTACGAGCAGTACTTC
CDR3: CASSPGGQGLYEQYF

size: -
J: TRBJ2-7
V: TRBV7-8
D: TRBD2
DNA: TGTGCCAGCAGCTTAAGCGGGGGGGCCGCAGAGCAGTACTTC
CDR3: CASSLSGGAAEQYF

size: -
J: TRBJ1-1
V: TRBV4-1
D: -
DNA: TGCGCCAGCAGCCAAGGACCGGGTCTGAGTGCTGAAGCTTTCTTT
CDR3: CASSQGPGLSAEAFF

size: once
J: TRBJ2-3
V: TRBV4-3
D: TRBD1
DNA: TGCGCCAGCAGCCTCCGGGACAGGGTAGAAGATACGCAGTATTTT
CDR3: CASSLRDRVEDTQYF

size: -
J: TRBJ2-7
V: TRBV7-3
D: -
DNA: TGTGCCAGCAGCTTAGGACACTCCTACGAGCAGTACTTC
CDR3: CASSLGHSYEQYF

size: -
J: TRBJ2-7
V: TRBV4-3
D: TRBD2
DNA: TGCGCCAGCAGTAGACAGGGCTCGGGACTAGCGGGGGGGCCCCACGAGCAGTACTTC
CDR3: CASSRQGSGLAGGPHEQYF

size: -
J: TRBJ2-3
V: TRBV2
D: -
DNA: TGTGCCAGCGGCAGTCGAGCAGATACGCAGTATTTT
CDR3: CASGSRADTQYF

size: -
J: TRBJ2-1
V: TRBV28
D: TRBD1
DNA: TGTGCCAGCAGTGCTCAACCGGGACAGGGGCTCAATGAGCAGTTCTTC
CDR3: CASSAQPGQGLNEQFF

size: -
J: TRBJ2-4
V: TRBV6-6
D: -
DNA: TGTGCCAGCAGTTACTCCAGAGGGGCCGAAAACATTCAGTACTTC
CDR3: CASSYSRGAENIQYF

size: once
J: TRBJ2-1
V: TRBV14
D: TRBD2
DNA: TGTGCCAGCAGCGACCCGACTAGCGGTGCTTCCTACAATGAGCAGTTCTTC
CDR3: CASSDPTSGASYNEQFF

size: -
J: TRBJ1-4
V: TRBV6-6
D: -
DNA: TGTGCCAGCATCCTACAGTCTTTCGGTCTATCGGGGAAACTGTTTTTT
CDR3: CASILQSFGLSGKLFF

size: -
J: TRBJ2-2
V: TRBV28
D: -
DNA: TGTGCCAGCAGGTCGGGAGCAGGAAATCCATCTACCGGGGAGCTGTTTTTT
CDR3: CASRSGAGNPSTGELFF

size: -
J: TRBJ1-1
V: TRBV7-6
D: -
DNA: TGTGCCAGCAGCCCTCAGAGCGGAGGAGGAACTGGTGCTTTCTTT
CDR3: CASSPQSGGGTGAFF

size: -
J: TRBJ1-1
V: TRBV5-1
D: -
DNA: TGCGCCAGACGGGGAAACACTGAAGCTTTCTTT
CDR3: CARRGNTEAFF

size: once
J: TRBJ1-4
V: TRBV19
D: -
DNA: TGTGCCAGTAGTATACGACGGGCAACTAATGAAAAACTGTTTTTT
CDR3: CASSIRRATNEKLFF

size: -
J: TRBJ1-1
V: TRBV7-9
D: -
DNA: TGTGCCAGCAGCTTTACTACTGAAGCTTTCTTT
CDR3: CASSFTTEAFF

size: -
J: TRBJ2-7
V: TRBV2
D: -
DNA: TGTGCCAGCAGTGAGACGGACAGTTCCTACGAGCAGTACTTC
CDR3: CASSETDSSYEQYF

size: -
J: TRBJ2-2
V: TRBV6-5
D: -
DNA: TGTGCCAGCAGTTACTCGACACCGCCGAGCACCGGGGAGCTGTTTTTT
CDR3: CASSYSTPPSTGELFF

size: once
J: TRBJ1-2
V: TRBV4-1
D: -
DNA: TGCGCCAGCAGCCAATTGACCGCAAACTATGGCTACACCTTC
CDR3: CASSQLTANYGYTF

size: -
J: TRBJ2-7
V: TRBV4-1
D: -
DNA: TGCGCCAGCAGCCAGCACCCCGGGACCCAAGGCGAGCAGTACTTC
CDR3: CASSQHPGTQGEQYF

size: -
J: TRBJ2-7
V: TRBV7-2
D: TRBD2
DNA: TGTGCCAGCAGCTGGACTAGCGGGGATACCTCCTACGAGCAGTACTTC
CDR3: CASSWTSGDTSYEQYF

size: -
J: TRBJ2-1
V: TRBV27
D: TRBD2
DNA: TGTGCCAGCAATCCTGGGACTAGCGTCGGCGATGAGCAGTTCTTC
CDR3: CASNPGTSVGDEQFF

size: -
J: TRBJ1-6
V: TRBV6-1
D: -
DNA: TGTGCCAGCACCCACGGGGGGGTCAGCGCACCCCTCCACTTT
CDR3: CASTHGGVSAPLHF

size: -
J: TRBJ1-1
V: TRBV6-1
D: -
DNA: TGTGCCAGCAGTGATTGGCTGGGGGAGAGAGCTTTCTTT
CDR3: CASSDWLGERAFF

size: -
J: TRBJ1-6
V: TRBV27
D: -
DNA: TGTGCCAGCAGTCGACAGGCTGAGAATTCACCCCTCCACTTT
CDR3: CASSRQAENSPLHF

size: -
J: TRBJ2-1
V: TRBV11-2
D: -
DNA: TGTGCCAGCAGCTTGGGCGGACACTACAATGAGCAGTTCTTC
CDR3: CASSLGGHYNEQFF

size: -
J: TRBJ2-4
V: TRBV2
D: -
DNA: TGTGCCAGCAGTGAACCCAACGACGGCAAAAACATTCAGTACTTC
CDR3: CASSEPNDGKNIQYF

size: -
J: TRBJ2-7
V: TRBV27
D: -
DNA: TGTGCCAGCAGTTTAGTGCGGGGAACCTACGAGCAGTACTTC
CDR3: CASSLVRGTYEQYF

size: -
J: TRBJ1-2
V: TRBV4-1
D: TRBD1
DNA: TGCGCCAGCAGCCAAGAAGAGACACAGGGGAACTATGGCTACACCTTC
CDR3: CASSQEETQGNYGYTF

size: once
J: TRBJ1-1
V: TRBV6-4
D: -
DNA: TGTGCCAGCAGTGCAACAATCGGGGGGCCCACTGAAGCTTTCTTT
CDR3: CASSATIGGPTEAFF

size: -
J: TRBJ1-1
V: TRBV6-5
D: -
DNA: TGTGCCAGCAGTTACTATTCGGGGAGCACTGAAGCTTTCTTT
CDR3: CASSYYSGSTEAFF

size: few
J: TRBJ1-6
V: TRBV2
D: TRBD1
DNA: TGTGCCAGCAGTGATCGGGCAGGGGGGAATTCACCCCTCCACTTT
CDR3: CASSDRAGGNSPLHF

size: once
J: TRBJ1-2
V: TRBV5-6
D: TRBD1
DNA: TGTGCCAGCAGCCAGGGACAGGGAGTTGGCTACACCTTC
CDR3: CASSQGQGVGYTF

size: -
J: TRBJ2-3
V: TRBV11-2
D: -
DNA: TGTGCCAGCAGCTTAGATGAGGCAGGGCCGGCACAAGATACGCAGTATTTT
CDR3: CASSLDEAGPAQDTQYF

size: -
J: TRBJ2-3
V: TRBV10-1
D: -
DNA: TGCGCCAGCAGCCCCGGAGGGACAGATACGCAGTATTTT
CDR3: CASSPGGTDTQYF

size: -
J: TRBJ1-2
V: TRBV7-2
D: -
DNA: TGTGCCAGCAGCTTAGATTGGGGAGACTATGGCTACACCTTC
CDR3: CASSLDWGDYGYTF

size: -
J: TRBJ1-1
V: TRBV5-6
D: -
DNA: TGTGCCAGCAGCCTCCGACGGATTAACACTGAAGCTTTCTTT
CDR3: CASSLRRINTEAFF

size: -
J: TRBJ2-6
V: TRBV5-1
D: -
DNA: TGCGCCAGCAGGGGCTGGACAACTCTTCCTGGGGCCAACGTCCTGACTTTC
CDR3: CASRGWTTLPGANVLTF

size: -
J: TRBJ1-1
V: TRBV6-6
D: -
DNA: TGTGCCAGCAGTTCCCTCGGTTTCGGTTGGGGCACTGAAGCTTTCTTT
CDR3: CASSSLGFGWGTEAFF